The rows below give T cell receptor beta chains drawn from one sample of a study of blood T cell repertoires in COVID-19. Generated by immunoSEQ multiplex PCR, the TCRdb table keeps only in-frame clones and is missing some. The sample lists approximately 210,000 clones; around 91% were seen once. Material: peripheral blood. These TCRs come from a woman between 40 and 55 years old with acute or convalescent COVID-19. The CDR3 runs from the conserved cysteine through the conserved F or W. The order of the fields is V gene, D gene, clone size, J gene, CDR3 DNA, CDR3 protein. The D gene is left open where the match is weak. Clone size is given for some rows only: seen once, a few or many times, or a class if the clone is expanded.

TRBV21-1	NA	NA	TRBJ1-6	TGTGCCAGCAGCCCCGGAGCCGGCGATTCAAAGCCCCTCCACTTT	CASSPGAGDSKPLHF
TRBV25-1	TRBD1	NA	TRBJ1-1	TGTGCCAGCGTCTCCCGGGACGGACAGGCAGCTTTCTTT	CASVSRDGQAAFF
TRBV4-1	NA	NA	TRBJ1-1	TGCGCCAGCAGCCAAGATGCCAGGCCTGAAGCTTTCTTT	CASSQDARPEAFF
TRBV11-2	TRBD1	few	TRBJ1-2	TGTGCCAGCAGCTCTTACAGGGGGGGGAACTATGGCTACACCTTC	CASSSYRGGNYGYTF
TRBV5-1	TRBD1	NA	TRBJ2-2	TGCGCCAGCAGCACGGGGACAGGGGGCCTTCGGGACACCGGGGAGCTGTTTTTT	CASSTGTGGLRDTGELFF
TRBV4-1	TRBD2	NA	TRBJ2-3	TGCGCCAGCAGCCAAGCCCCCGGGGCGGGGGGCACAGATACGCAGTATTTT	CASSQAPGAGGTDTQYF
TRBV5-1	NA	once	TRBJ1-1	TGCGCCAGCAGCTCGGCGGGAAGGGACCGAGGAGCTTTCTTT	CASSSAGRDRGAFF
TRBV2	NA	NA	TRBJ2-5	TGTGCCAGCAAACAGCAAGAGACCCAGTACTTC	CASKQQETQYF
TRBV10-3	TRBD1	NA	TRBJ1-2	TGTGCCATCAGCCCTAAAACCGGGACAGGGGGGTATGGCTACACCTTC	CAISPKTGTGGYGYTF
TRBV7-3	NA	few	TRBJ1-1	TGTGCCAGCAGCTTACAGGGTGACACTGAAGCTTTCTTT	CASSLQGDTEAFF
TRBV5-1	NA	NA	TRBJ1-1	TGCGCCAGCAGCGGCGGGACTGAAGCTTTCTTT	CASSGGTEAFF
TRBV10-3	TRBD1	NA	TRBJ2-1	TGTGCCATCAGTTATCGGACAGGGGGTATGGCGTACAATGAGCAGTTCTTC	CAISYRTGGMAYNEQFF
TRBV4-1	TRBD1	NA	TRBJ2-1	TGCGCCAGCAGCCAAATGGACAGGTACAATGAGCAGTTCTTC	CASSQMDRYNEQFF
TRBV19	TRBD1	NA	TRBJ2-6	TGTGCCAGTAGTACCCTGGACAGGTCTGGGGCCAACGTCCTGACTTTC	CASSTLDRSGANVLTF
TRBV6-1	NA	NA	TRBJ1-5	TGTGCCAGCAGTGAAGGGCAGAACCTCCAGCATTTT	CASSEGQNLQHF
TRBV19	NA	NA	TRBJ2-3	TGTGCCTCTGCTGGAGGGGACACAGATACGCAGTATTTT	CASAGGDTDTQYF
TRBV6-5	NA	NA	TRBJ2-5	TGTGCCGGCTGGACCGGAGCGGGAGAGACCCAGTACTTC	CAGWTGAGETQYF
TRBV19	TRBD2	NA	TRBJ2-1	TGTGCCAGTAGTATAAACGGGGGGGCCCACAATGAGCAGTTCTTC	CASSINGGAHNEQFF
TRBV6-5	NA	NA	TRBJ1-1	TGTGCCAGCAGTTACGCTCCAGCTCGGGGCACTGAAGCTTTCTTT	CASSYAPARGTEAFF
TRBV7-3	TRBD1	once	TRBJ1-1	TGTGCCAGCAGCTCCACCACACAGGGGGGGTTGAACACTGAAGCTTTCTTT	CASSSTTQGGLNTEAFF
TRBV10-2	NA	NA	TRBJ2-1	TGCGCCAGTATGGCAGGGGCATACAATGAGCAGTTCTTC	CASMAGAYNEQFF
TRBV12-3/TRBV12-4	TRBD1	NA	TRBJ1-2	TGTGCCAGCAGTCCTCTGACAGGGCATGGCTACACCTTC	CASSPLTGHGYTF
TRBV6-5	TRBD2	NA	TRBJ2-3	TGTGCCAGCAGTAGCGGGGGGGCCTCCTCAGATACGCAGTATTTT	CASSSGGASSDTQYF
TRBV18	TRBD1	NA	TRBJ1-3	TGTGCCAGCTCCCCTCAACAGGGGACAGATCCTTACTCTGGAAACACCATATATTTT	CASSPQQGTDPYSGNTIYF
TRBV27	NA	NA	TRBJ1-1	TGTGCCAGCAGTTCCAGACTAACAGGGAAGGACACTGAAGCTTTCTTT	CASSSRLTGKDTEAFF
TRBV5-1	TRBD1	once	TRBJ2-4	TGCGCCAGCAGCTCGACAGGGGGCGGCGGCAAAAACATTCAGTACTTC	CASSSTGGGGKNIQYF
TRBV19	NA	NA	TRBJ2-3	TGTGCCAGTAGTAGTCTCCCCCGGGTGCGGGAAAAGTGGGGCACAGATACGCAGTATTTT	CASSSLPRVREKWGTDTQYF
TRBV3-1/TRBV3-2	NA	NA	TRBJ1-2	TGTGCCAGCAGCCACATTGAATCGAGGGGCTACACCTTC	CASSHIESRGYTF
TRBV4-1	TRBD2	NA	TRBJ2-5	TGCGCCAGCAGCTCTCGGACTAGCGGGGGGCAAGAGACCCAGTACTTC	CASSSRTSGGQETQYF
TRBV5-5	NA	once	TRBJ1-1	TGTGCCAGCAGCTTACCCGACAGTCTGACTGAAGCTTTCTTT	CASSLPDSLTEAFF
TRBV5-1	TRBD1	NA	TRBJ2-5	TGCGCCAGCAGCTCTGGGACAGATAAGACCCAGTACTTC	CASSSGTDKTQYF
TRBV27	NA	NA	TRBJ2-2	TGTGCCAGCAGTTTATCGGGGGGTTTTACCGGGGAGCTGTTTTTT	CASSLSGGFTGELFF
TRBV6-5	NA	NA	TRBJ1-1	TGTGCCAGCAGTTACCAGGGGAACACTGAAGCTTTCTTT	CASSYQGNTEAFF
TRBV12-3/TRBV12-4	NA	NA	TRBJ1-2	TGTGCCAGCAGTTTCGCGGGAGACTATGGCTACACCTTC	CASSFAGDYGYTF
TRBV7-2	TRBD1	NA	TRBJ1-2	TGTGCCAGCAGCTTAGTAGGGGGCGCGAATGAGAATGGCTACACCTTC	CASSLVGGANENGYTF
TRBV11-2	NA	NA	TRBJ1-2	TGTGCCAGCAGCTTAGATGCGGGGGCCTATGGCTACACCTTC	CASSLDAGAYGYTF
TRBV24-1	NA	NA	TRBJ2-2	TGTGCCACCAGTGATTTGCAGCAACGGGACATAAGATTCACCGGGGAGCTGTTTTTT	CATSDLQQRDIRFTGELFF
TRBV2	NA	NA	TRBJ2-1	TGTGCCAGCAGTGTGACAAACCCGAGCTACAATGAGCAGTTCTTC	CASSVTNPSYNEQFF
TRBV5-1	NA	NA	TRBJ1-3	TGCGCCAGCAGCTTCTCGGGGGAAGGAAACACCATATATTTT	CASSFSGEGNTIYF
TRBV5-1	NA	NA	TRBJ1-5	TGCGCCAGCAGCTTGGGGGGAGCAACTTACAATCAGCCCCAGCATTTT	CASSLGGATYNQPQHF
TRBV19	NA	once	TRBJ2-6	TGTGCCAGTATCGACAGGGTTTGGCGGGGCTCTGGGGCCAACGTCCTGACTTTC	CASIDRVWRGSGANVLTF
TRBV5-8	TRBD1	NA	TRBJ2-3	TGTGCCAGCAGCTTAGCAGGGACCTACAGGGGTACGCAGTATTTT	CASSLAGTYRGTQYF
TRBV9	NA	NA	TRBJ1-3	TGTGCCAGCAGCGTAGCCCTCCAAGAGGGAGGGTCTGGAAACACCATATATTTT	CASSVALQEGGSGNTIYF
TRBV19	NA	NA	TRBJ1-3	TGTGCCAGTAGTCCTCCCACCGGAGGGGAGGCTGGAAACACCATATATTTT	CASSPPTGGEAGNTIYF
TRBV3-1/TRBV3-2	TRBD1	few	TRBJ1-2	TGTGCCAGCAGCCGAATAACAGGGGGCGCGTCCTTGGCTTGGGGCTACACCTTC	CASSRITGGASLAWGYTF
TRBV2	NA	NA	TRBJ2-5	TGTGCCAGCAGTGTGGGCGAGACCCAGTACTTC	CASSVGETQYF
TRBV24-1	NA	NA	TRBJ1-2	TGTGCCACCAGTGACCCCGACAGGGGCTACACCTTC	CATSDPDRGYTF
TRBV4-1	NA	NA	TRBJ1-2	TGCGCCAGCAGCCTTCAGGGGAATCGGTATGGCTACACCTTC	CASSLQGNRYGYTF
TRBV5-1	NA	NA	TRBJ1-1	TGCGCCAGGCGGGGGGTAGAGACTGAAGCTTTCTTT	CARRGVETEAFF
TRBV27	NA	NA	TRBJ1-1	TGTGCCAGCAGTTTATCGAAGTTCGGGAACACTGAAGCTTTCTTT	CASSLSKFGNTEAFF
TRBV11-2	NA	NA	TRBJ1-1	TGTGCCAGCAGCTTATCGCGGGGGCAGAACACTGAAGCTTTCTTT	CASSLSRGQNTEAFF
TRBV29-1	TRBD1	NA	TRBJ1-2	TGCAGCGTCCAACAGGGGGCCGGGGATGGCTACACCTTC	CSVQQGAGDGYTF
TRBV5-8	TRBD1	NA	TRBJ1-1	TGTGCCAGCAGCTACAGGGGAATGGGGACTGAAGCTTTCTTT	CASSYRGMGTEAFF
TRBV18	NA	NA	TRBJ2-1	TGTGCCAGCTCACCACCGGGTAGCGGTTCCTACAATGAGCAGTTCTTC	CASSPPGSGSYNEQFF
TRBV5-1	TRBD2	NA	TRBJ2-3	TGCGCCAGCAGTGGGGGCGGGGGGGCCGCAGATACGCAGTATTTT	CASSGGGGAADTQYF
TRBV24-1	NA	NA	TRBJ1-1	TGTGCCACCAGTGATACCGGGGGTCGAGGAGCTTTCTTT	CATSDTGGRGAFF
TRBV7-2	NA	NA	TRBJ1-2	TGTGCCAGCAGCTATAATATTCTCTATGGCTACACCTTC	CASSYNILYGYTF